The 17 T cell receptor beta chains below were found in one sample sequenced in a study of T-cell memory formation after mild COVID-19. TCRdb re-called the 5' RACE reads through MiXCR, storing one row per CDR3 protein. The sample has roughly 350,000 distinct CDR3 sequences, around 13% seen once. Sequences were obtained from PBMCs or a T cell subset sorted from them (not recorded which). The receptors stem from a man aged 18 to 29 who had mild COVID-19 (a few samples of this study predate the infection). Cell type and time point are not known.

This chain uses TRBV6-5 with TRBJ1-1; 12 positions match TRBD1. With 2 bases clipped from V and 11 bases from J, the junction kept 3 bases outside the gene matches. Per germline, CDR1 MNHEY and CDR2 SVGAGI. The CDR3 covers 13 residues. The CDR3 reads CASSYRDRGRAFF. Written as DNA, the CDR3 is TGTGCCAGCAGTTACCGGGACAGGGGGCGGGCTTTCTTT.

The chain joins TRBV20-1 to TRBJ1-1, with D hard to call. The germline V gene has CDR1 DFQATT and CDR2 SNEGSKA (reference sequence). The V and J ends lost 3 bases and 0 bases respectively, with 8 bases between them. The CDR3 is 13 amino acids. In DNA form, the CDR3 reads TGCAGTGCTAGCCCTCAGGTGAACACTGAAGCTTTCTTT. Its translation: CSASPQVNTEAFF.

This clonotype was detected a few times. CDR3 protein: CASSYTDRTHEQFF. The CDR3 nucleotides read TGTGCCAGCAGTTATACGGACAGGACCCATGAGCAGTTCTTC. The chain is built from TRBV6-2 or TRBV6-3 and TRBJ2-1, with 7 bases identical to TRBD1. The CDR3 is 14 residues long. V shed 3 bases, J shed 8 bases, and the junction held 7 bases outside the gene matches. Germline values: CDR1 MNHEY, CDR2 SVGEGT.

The chain couples TRBV4-3 to TRBJ1-1; D gene ambiguous. CDR1 and CDR2 (germline): LGHNA, YSLEER. The CDR3 runs 14 residues. V shed 0 bases and J shed 0 bases, with 5 bases lying between them. The CDR3 DNA reads as TGCGCCAGCAGCCAAGATATCCTGAACACTGAAGCTTTCTTT. Amino acids: CASSQDILNTEAFF.

The V and J genes are TRBV29-1 and TRBJ2-7; TRBD2 matches at 9 bases. J lost 1 base, V lost 2 bases, and 0 bases had no gene match. Germline assignment: CDR1 SQVTM and CDR2 ANQGSEA. CDR3 length: 13 residues. CDR3 residues: CSVELAGSYEQYV. The CDR3 DNA follows: TGCAGCGTTGAACTAGCGGGGTCCTACGAGCAGTACGTC.

The genes are TRBV5-5 and TRBJ1-1; TRBD1 aligns across 8 bases. The CDR3 has 16 amino acids. The junction had 7 bases not matched to a gene; V was cut back by 1 base and J by 2 bases. Germline V gives CDR1 SGHKS, CDR2 YYEKEE (reference sequence). CDR3 residues: CASSLQGAIGNTEAFF. In nucleotides, the CDR3 is TGTGCCAGCAGCTTGCAGGGGGCGATTGGAAACACTGAAGCTTTCTTT.

The chain carries TRBV25-1 and TRBJ1-6; D gene unclear. With 2 bases removed from V and 11 bases from J, the gap between germline ends came to 16 bases. CDR3 length: 15 amino acids. CDR1 is MGHDK, CDR2 SYGVNS, per germline. This CDR3 is CASSEEGRNRTPLHF. CDR3 sequence (DNA): TGTGCCAGCAGTGAAGAAGGCAGGAATCGAACACCCCTCCACTTT.

The table lists this clonotype with a few counts. The chain combines TRBV6-1 with TRBJ1-1, with 8 bases that match TRBD1. V shed 5 bases, J shed 10 bases, and the junction held 15 bases outside the gene matches. CDR3 length equals 15 residues. The V gene's germline CDR1 is MNHNS and CDR2 SASEGT. The CDR3 region has the DNA TGTGCCAGCAGTCCCCCGGGACAGGCGATCAGGGGAGCTTTCTTT. Translation gives CASSPPGQAIRGAFF.

This clonotype was seen a handful of times. The rearrangement joins TRBV6-4 to TRBJ2-2; D perhaps matches TRBD1 (5 bases). V was pared by 6 bases and J by 3 bases, with 11 bases between. The germline V gene has CDR1 MRHNA and CDR2 SNTAGT. The CDR3 is 14 amino acids. The DNA for the CDR3 is TGTGCCAGCAGGAGGACACCATACACCGGGGAGCTGTTTTTT. Translation gives CASRRTPYTGELFF.

The rearrangement joins TRBV7-9 to TRBJ2-3; 8 bases agree with TRBD2. Germline V gives CDR1 SEHNR, CDR2 FQNEAQ (reference sequence). The V and J ends lost 5 bases and 0 bases, in that order; junction bases with no gene match: 13. This CDR3 is built from 18 residues. CDR3: CASSLWAGGPTSTDTQYF. In nucleotides, the CDR3 is TGTGCCAGCAGCCTCTGGGCGGGGGGTCCTACCAGCACAGATACGCAGTATTTT.

This clonotype was observed at least ten times. Written as DNA, the CDR3 is TGCGCCAGCAGCCGAACACAGGGGGGAACCCTCTCCTACGAGCAGTACTTC. Translation gives CASSRTQGGTLSYEQYF. V usage is TRBV4-3 and J usage is TRBJ2-7; 8 nucleotides agree with TRBD1. V was clipped by 4 bases and J by 0 bases; unmatched bases: 11. Germline V gene lookup returns CDR1 LGHNA and CDR2 YSLEER. The CDR3 loop spans 17 amino acids.

The rearrangement uses TRBV4-1 and TRBJ2-3; D unclear. Between the trimmed V and J ends, which lost 0 bases and 2 bases, there was a span of 6 bases. Germline V lookup: CDR1 MGHRA, CDR2 YSYEKL. The CDR3 has 14 residues. CDR3 bases: TGCGCCAGCAGCCAAGAAGGGCACACAGATACGCAGTATTTT. Amino acids: CASSQEGHTDTQYF.

This clonotype was seen only a few times. The rearrangement links TRBV5-1 to TRBJ2-6; D is tentatively TRBD1 or TRBD2 (5 bases each). The CDR3 consists of 15 residues. Germline V gene lookup returns CDR1 SGHRS and CDR2 YFSETQ. The V end was cut by 5 bases, the J end by 4 bases, with 13 bases between. As DNA, the CDR3 is TGCGCCAGCAGTGGGGGTTCTGCCGGGGCCAACGTCCTGACTTTC. This codes for CASSGGSAGANVLTF.

The table lists this clonotype with many counts. This rearrangement joins TRBV3-1 to TRBJ2-3, with no clear D. V shed 1 base and J shed 6 bases, with 8 bases lying between them. Germline loops: CDR1 LGHDT, CDR2 YNNKEL (reference sequence). This CDR3 contains 13 residues. In DNA, the CDR3 is TGTGCCAGCAGCCAAGGGTTGTTTGATACGCAGTATTTT. This codes for CASSQGLFDTQYF.

The V call is TRBV18, the J call TRBJ2-5; D call uncertain. CDR3 length: 16 amino acids. Between the trimmed V and J ends, which lost 3 bases and 5 bases, there was a span of 19 bases. The germline gives CDR1 KGHSH, CDR2 LQKENI. DNA for the CDR3: TGTGCCAGCTCACCCACATCAACTCAACAAGGGGAGACCCAGTACTTC. Translation gives CASSPTSTQQGETQYF. Together with reference TRBV18 and TRBJ2-5, the CDR3 gives the full variable domain: NAGVMQNPRHLVRRRGQEARLRCSPMKGHSHVYWYRQLPEEGLKFMVYLQKENIIDESGMPKERFSAEFPKEGPSILRIQQVVRGDSAAYFCASSPTSTQQGETQYFGPGTRLLVL.

This clonotype was counted ten times or more. The chain employs TRBV11-2 and TRBJ2-2; possibly TRBD1 for D (6 bases). The CDR3 has 15 residues. Deletions cut 9 bases from V and 6 bases from J, with 20 bases between. The germline V gene has CDR1 SGHAT and CDR2 FQNNGV. CDR3 region: CASLNRAGIAGELFF. CDR3 nucleotide sequence: TGTGCCAGTCTCAACAGGGCGGGTATAGCCGGGGAGCTGTTTTTT.

This rearrangement joins TRBV4-1 to TRBJ1-3, with 7 bases that match TRBD1. Looked up from germline, CDR1 is MGHRA and CDR2 is YSYEKL. J gave up 4 bases and V 4 bases, and 7 bases lay outside the gene matches. This CDR3 comprises 15 residues. The DNA for the CDR3 is TGCGCCAGCAGCCGCAGGGGGGAGGCAGGAAACACCATATATTTT. Translated, it gives CASSRRGEAGNTIYF.